Listed below are T cell receptor beta chains from one sample, sequenced in a study of molecular identifiers for immune sequencing clone quantification. TCRdb processed the PCR reads anew with MiXCR; each CDR3 protein has one entry. The sample shows some 11,000 distinct CDR3 sequences, roughly 15% of them seen only once. Sequenced: naive CD8+ T cells from blood, with Jurkat cell RNA spiked in. Receptor source: a human donor in good health. Some libraries in this study had Jurkat cell RNA spiked in. Both conserved end residues are part of each CDR3. A D gene is named only where the DNA matches it firmly. Expanded clones get a size class; other rows say once, few or many, or leave the size out.

D	size	V	J	DNA	CDR3
NA	medium-sized	TRBV7-2	TRBJ2-5	TGTGCCAGCAGCTTATGGTTAGAGTTAACGGCCCAAGAGACCCAGTACTTC	CASSLWLELTAQETQYF
NA	many	TRBV19	TRBJ1-5	TGTGCCAGTAGTCCGGGTGGATGGGCAGCGGGCTATCAGCCCCAGCATTTT	CASSPGGWAAGYQPQHF
NA	NA	TRBV2	TRBJ2-5	TGTGCCAGCAGTGATATACGTCCAGTCTCTGAGGAGACCCAGTACTTC	CASSDIRPVSEETQYF
TRBD2	medium-sized	TRBV29-1	TRBJ2-1	TGCAGCGTTGGGCTAGCGGACTACAATGAGCAGTTCTTC	CSVGLADYNEQFF
TRBD2	medium-sized	TRBV7-2	TRBJ2-1	TGTGCCAGCAGCTCGGGACTAGCGGGGTCCCACTCCTACAATGAGCAGTTCTTC	CASSSGLAGSHSYNEQFF
NA	many	TRBV6-5	TRBJ2-5	TGTGCCAGCACTGGGCGAACCCAAGAGACCCAGTACTTC	CASTGRTQETQYF
NA	medium-sized	TRBV30	TRBJ2-3	TGTGCCTGGGAGGATAAAAGCACAGATACGCAGTATTTT	CAWEDKSTDTQYF
NA	NA	TRBV28	TRBJ2-5	TGTGCCAGCAGTTTTCTAGCGAACGACCAAGAGACCCGGTACTTC	CASSFLANDQETRYF
TRBD1	medium-sized	TRBV7-9	TRBJ2-7	TGTGCCAGCAGCTTGGGCCAGGGGGACTACGAGCAGTACTTC	CASSLGQGDYEQYF
TRBD1	many	TRBV20-1	TRBJ2-5	TGCAGTGCTAGTTGGGACAGGGGGCAGGAGACCCAGTACTTC	CSASWDRGQETQYF
NA	few	TRBV11-3	TRBJ2-7	TGTGCCAGCAGCTCCGGTAGCGGTGTGTCCTACGAGCAGTACTTC	CASSSGSGVSYEQYF
NA	few	TRBV27	TRBJ1-5	TGTGCCAGCAGTTTAAGGCTCGAGGGGAGCAGTCAGCCCCAGCATTTT	CASSLRLEGSSQPQHF
NA	many	TRBV12-3/TRBV12-4	TRBJ2-7	TGTGCCAGCAGCCTAAATGACGAGCAGTACTTC	CASSLNDEQYF
TRBD1	medium-sized	TRBV4-1	TRBJ1-2	TGCGCCAGCAGCCAAGAACAGGGGGTAAACTATGGCTACACCTTC	CASSQEQGVNYGYTF
TRBD2	NA	TRBV20-1	TRBJ2-1	TGCAGTGCCCCCCCCAGGCTAGCGGGAGGCACCACTTACAATGAGCAGTTCTTC	CSAPPRLAGGTTYNEQFF
NA	medium-sized	TRBV4-1	TRBJ2-2	TGCGCCAGCAGCCCTCTACAAGGCGGAACCGGGGAGCTGTTTTTT	CASSPLQGGTGELFF
TRBD2	few	TRBV4-3	TRBJ2-7	TGCGCCAGCAGCCAAGAACATGGACTAGTGGACTACGAGCAGTACTTC	CASSQEHGLVDYEQYF
NA	few	TRBV7-9	TRBJ2-1	TGTGCCAGCAGCTACTCCGGGACAACGAATTACAATGAGCAGTTCTTC	CASSYSGTTNYNEQFF
TRBD1	medium-sized	TRBV28	TRBJ1-5	TGTGCCAGCAGTTTAGAAATTGGGACAGGGGGCCATCAGCCCCAGCATTTT	CASSLEIGTGGHQPQHF
NA	many	TRBV13	TRBJ1-4	TGTGCCAGCAGCTTAGATAAAGACAATGAAAAACTGTTTTTT	CASSLDKDNEKLFF
NA	large	TRBV29-1	TRBJ2-6	TGCAGCGTTGCCCAATCTGGGGCCAACGTCCTGACTTTC	CSVAQSGANVLTF
NA	many	TRBV12-3/TRBV12-4	TRBJ2-7	TGTGCCAGCAGTTCCCTTGGGCGATTCGAGCAGTACTTC	CASSSLGRFEQYF
TRBD2	NA	TRBV7-8	TRBJ2-7	TGTGCCAGCAGCTCCTCGGGACTAGCGGGGCGCTACGCGCAGTACTTC	CASSSSGLAGRYAQYF
NA	many	TRBV28	TRBJ2-7	TGTGCCAGCAGTCAACTTGGAGTTGGGCAAGAGCAGTACTTC	CASSQLGVGQEQYF
NA	medium-sized	TRBV24-1	TRBJ1-5	TGTGCCACCAGTGATTTCCCGCGTCGGGTCAGCAATCAGCCCCAGCATTTT	CATSDFPRRVSNQPQHF
NA	many	TRBV5-6	TRBJ2-7	TGTGCCAGCAGCTTGGTATCCTCGTACGAGCAGTACTTC	CASSLVSSYEQYF
NA	medium-sized	TRBV2	TRBJ2-7	TGTGCCAGCAGGGTCGTGGCGGGGGCCTCCTACGAGCAGTACTTC	CASRVVAGASYEQYF
NA	many	TRBV5-4	TRBJ1-6	TGTGCCAGCAGCCCCCTGAACAGGGATGGCCATAATTCACCCCTCCACTTT	CASSPLNRDGHNSPLHF
TRBD2	medium-sized	TRBV25-1	TRBJ2-7	TGTGCCAGCAGTGAAGGGGGGGGAGCCTACGAGCAGTACTTC	CASSEGGGAYEQYF
NA	few	TRBV12-3/TRBV12-4	TRBJ2-5	TGTGCCAGCAGTGACCAGGGATTTGAGACCCAGTACTTC	CASSDQGFETQYF
NA	many	TRBV2	TRBJ2-4	TGTGCCAGACGAGCAGGAGGGGACATTCAGTACTTC	CARRAGGDIQYF
NA	medium-sized	TRBV20-1	TRBJ2-7	TGCAGTGCTAGGGACCGGGGGAGGAGCTCCTACGAGCAGTACTTC	CSARDRGRSSYEQYF
NA	NA	TRBV6-1	TRBJ1-4	TGTGCCAGCAGACCCACAAGGGGTGCAACTAATGAAAAACTGGTTTTT	CASRPTRGATNEKLVF
TRBD2	medium-sized	TRBV20-1	TRBJ2-1	TGCAGTGCTCCGGAACCGGGACTAGCCTACAATGAGCAGTTCTTC	CSAPEPGLAYNEQFF
NA	medium-sized	TRBV5-1	TRBJ1-1	TGCGCCAGCAGCTTGGCCCTATGGGCGGCGAACACTGAAGCTTTCTTT	CASSLALWAANTEAFF
NA	medium-sized	TRBV28	TRBJ2-4	TGTGCCAGCAGTCCCCAAGCGGTTCGAAGCGTGAACATTCAGTACTTC	CASSPQAVRSVNIQYF
TRBD2	many	TRBV6-2/TRBV6-3	TRBJ2-5	TGTGCCAGCAATTTAAGACTAGCGCGCCAAGAGACCCAGTACTTC	CASNLRLARQETQYF
NA	NA	TRBV7-2	TRBJ2-7	TGCGCCAGCAGTTCAGCCGCGGGACCCTCATACGAGCAGTGCTTC	CASSSAAGPSYEQCF
TRBD2	many	TRBV30	TRBJ2-7	TGTGCCTGGAGGGGGAGCGGGATCTACGAGCAGTACTTC	CAWRGSGIYEQYF
TRBD2	NA	TRBV3-1	TRBJ2-5	TGTGCCAGCAGCCAAGAAGCCGAGGGGCTAGCGGGGGGGGACAAGACCCAGTACTTC	CASSQEAEGLAGGDKTQYF
TRBD1	many	TRBV11-2	TRBJ1-4	TGTGCCAGCAGCTTAGGGACAGGGGCGGAAAAACTGTTTTTT	CASSLGTGAEKLFF
NA	NA	TRBV27	TRBJ2-7	TGTGCCAGCAGTTTAAGGGCAGGGGTCCGTTACGAGCAGTACTTC	CASSLRAGVRYEQYF
NA	medium-sized	TRBV7-2	TRBJ2-3	TGTGCCAGCAGCTTAATCCTAGTTATGCCCCCGGATACGCAGTATTTT	CASSLILVMPPDTQYF
TRBD2	NA	TRBV12-3/TRBV12-4	TRBJ2-3	TGTGCCAGCACCCTTACCGGGACTAGCGGGAGTCAAGATACGCAGTATTTT	CASTLTGTSGSQDTQYF
NA	NA	TRBV11-3	TRBJ2-1	TGTGCCAGCAGCTTAGATGGGCCCGGGGATGAGCAGTTCTTC	CASSLDGPGDEQFF